Below are 13 T cell receptor beta chains sequenced from a single sample in a study of blood T cell repertoires in COVID-19. Sequencing was performed with immunoSEQ multiplex PCR; in TCRdb, only in-frame clones are kept and a portion is missing. The sample has 300,000 to 350,000 clones; 90% are singletons. The sequenced sample consisted of peripheral blood. The receptors derive from a woman between 25 and 40 years old with COVID-19, enrolled during active disease.

The V call is TRBV30, the J call TRBJ2-3, with 8 bases aligning to TRBD1. Trimming at V came to 2 bases and at J to 3 bases, leaving 4 bases not matched to a gene. Germline assignment: CDR1 GTSNPN and CDR2 SVGIG (reference sequence). This CDR3 is 14 amino acids long. The CDR3 protein is CAWSSRTGTDTQYF. The CDR3 coding sequence is TGTGCCTGGAGTAGCCGGACAGGGACAGATACGCAGTATTTT.

The chain has TRBV6-6 and TRBJ1-2; D gene ambiguous. The CDR3 covers 14 residues. Germline V gives CDR1 MNHNY, CDR2 SVGAGI (reference sequence). The ends were cut back, 0 bases at V and 6 bases at J, with 11 bases in the middle. CDR3 sequence: CASSYSPVRDGYTF. Here the CDR3 DNA reads TGTGCCAGCAGTTACTCCCCGGTGAGGGATGGCTACACCTTC.

This chain connects TRBV28 to TRBJ2-3, with 9 nucleotides matching TRBD1. Trimming removed 5 bases from V and 4 bases from J; junction bases left unmatched: 16. Germline V CDR1 and CDR2: MDHEN, SYDVKM. This CDR3 is built from 18 residues. The CDR3 region has the DNA TGTGCCAGCAGTCTAGGCGCGATGGGACAGGGTGGGGCAGATACGCAGTATTTT. Its translation is CASSLGAMGQGGADTQYF.

The CDR3, as DNA: TGTGCCAGTAGTTTAACTGGACAGGGGGTCTATGAGCAGTTCTTC. The encoded protein is CASSLTGQGVYEQFF. The chain uses TRBV19 and TRBJ2-1; 10 nucleotides match TRBD1. This CDR3 is built from 15 residues. The germline V gene has CDR1 LNHDA and CDR2 SQIVND (reference sequence). After removal of 5 bases from V and 8 bases from J, the junction contained 9 bases not matched to a gene. Supplemented by reference TRBV19 and TRBJ2-1, the full variable domain reads DGGITQSPKYLFRKEGQNVTLSCEQNLNHDAMYWYRQDPGQGLRLIYYSQIVNDFQKGDIAEGYSVSREKKESFPLTVTSAQKNPTAFYLCASSLTGQGVYEQFFGPGTRLTVL.

The chain recombines TRBV5-4 with TRBJ2-1; 7 bases line up with TRBD1. Looked up from germline, CDR1 is SGHNT and CDR2 is YYREEE (reference sequence). The CDR3 is 13 residues long. V trimming: 4 bases; J trimming: 8 bases; junction bases outside the gene matches: 6. DNA for the CDR3: TGTGCCAGCAGCCACGACAGGGTAGATGAGCAGTTCTTC. This gives the protein CASSHDRVDEQFF.

The CDR3 DNA reads as TGTGCCAGCAGTCTAGCGGCAAACACCGGGGAGCTGTTTTTT. It is translated as CASSLAANTGELFF. The rearrangement links TRBV6-5 to TRBJ2-2, with TRBD2 matching over 7 bases. CDR1 MNHEY and CDR2 SVGAGI come from the germline V gene. CDR3 length: 14 amino acids. J lost 2 bases, V lost 5 bases, and 2 bases had no gene match.

The count of this clone is one. The V call is TRBV3-1 (or the pseudogene TRBV3-2), the J call TRBJ1-2; D unclear. The CDR3 covers 13 residues. Trimming removed 0 bases from V and 3 bases from J, with 5 bases in between. Germline CDR1 reads LGHDT; CDR2 reads YNNKEL (reference sequence). Here the CDR3 reads CASSQEEYYGYTF. In DNA form, the CDR3 reads TGTGCCAGCAGCCAAGAAGAGTACTATGGCTACACCTTC.

The chain has TRBV3-1 (or the pseudogene TRBV3-2) and TRBJ2-7; D unclear. Germline V CDR1 and CDR2: LGHDT, YNNKEL (reference sequence). With 3 bases removed from V and 4 bases from J, the gap between germline ends came to 4 bases. This CDR3 contains 11 residues. CDR3 amino acids: CASSHVYEQYF. DNA of the CDR3: TGTGCCAGCAGCCACGTTTACGAGCAGTACTTC.

The rearrangement uses TRBV25-1 and TRBJ2-7, with 8 bases aligning to TRBD1. Trimming took 4 bases from V and 6 from J; bases not matched to a gene: 11. The CDR3 length is 15 residues. Germline V gene data show CDR1 as MGHDK and CDR2 as SYGVNS. CDR3 loop: CASSGPPGQVGEQYF. The DNA of the CDR3 is TGTGCCAGCAGTGGGCCTCCGGGACAGGTAGGCGAGCAGTACTTC.

A few counts support this clone. This chain links TRBV18 with TRBJ2-2; 7 nucleotides agree with TRBD2. CDR1 and CDR2 (germline): KGHSH, LQKENI. J gave up 1 base and V 1 base, and 6 bases lay outside the gene matches. This CDR3 has 17 residues. The chain's CDR3 is CASSPLPSGGNTGELFF. The DNA for the CDR3 is TGTGCCAGCTCACCACTTCCTAGCGGAGGGAACACCGGGGAGCTGTTTTTT.

The chain carries TRBV10-3 and TRBJ1-3, with 7 bases lining up with TRBD1. With V trimmed by 10 bases and J by 0 bases, 6 bases remained unmatched. CDR3 length: 14 residues. The germline V gene has CDR1 ENHRY and CDR2 SYGVKD. The CDR3: CATEGAASGNTIYF. CDR3 bases: TGTGCCACCGAGGGGGCCGCCTCTGGAAACACCATATATTTT.

This rearrangement joins TRBV6-5 to TRBJ2-2; possibly TRBD1 for D (5 bases). Germline CDR1 is MNHEY and CDR2 is SVGAGI. The CDR3 is made up of 13 amino acids. V dropped 6 bases and J dropped 4 bases, with 9 bases sitting between them. This CDR3 reads CASRDTGTGELFF. The DNA of the CDR3 is TGTGCCAGCAGGGACACGGGCACCGGGGAGCTGTTTTTT.

The chain combines TRBV9 with TRBJ2-3; D might be TRBD2 (6 bases). V shed 2 bases and J shed 5 bases, with 12 bases lying between them. This CDR3 comprises 14 residues. Germline CDR1 SGDLS, CDR2 YYNGEE. CDR3 DNA: TGTGCCAGCAGCGTCGGAGGGCCGGGAGATACGCAGTATTTT. Translating gives CASSVGGPGDTQYF.